The T cell receptor (beta chain) under discussion was sequenced for a study of neurological immune-mediated disorders. Study findings and constraints: The study phylogenetically grouped the repertoires of 18 of 34 multiple sclerosis patients into one related-CDR3 cluster, a possible signature. None of the CDR3 amino acid sequences of expanded clones were shared across subjects, and this suggested private repertoires in all groups.

There are many counts of this clonotype. The antigen remains unidentified. As for the cDNA, it was generated by 5'RACE with 10-nucleotide random UMIs. The yield of each sequencing run was over 160 million TCR-beta sequences from 15-18 subjects. TCRdb processed the 5' RACE reads anew with MiXCR; each CDR3 protein has one entry. The sample yields tens of thousands of distinct CDR3 sequences, more than 3% seen once. This receptor was taken from a woman in her forties with multiple sclerosis. The specimen was CD4+ T cells from blood.

Here the CDR3 DNA reads TGTGCCTCCATGAGGGGGGAATCGCTCGCAGATACGCAGTATTTT. Translated: CASMRGESLADTQYF. The chain uses TRBV12-3 or TRBV12-4 and TRBJ2-3; TRBD1 or TRBD2 may be the D gene (6 bases each). There are 15 residues in the CDR3. Trimming took off 11 bases at V and 4 bases at J, with 22 bases between the two ends.